These 18 T cell receptor beta chains were sequenced from one sample in a study of T cells in women clearing cervical HPV infection. Method: immunoSEQ multiplex PCR; TCRdb's copy keeps in-frame clones and lacks some. The sample data list over 30,000 clones. The source material was blood buffy coat. The receptors come from a woman aged 18-70 years with a cervical HPV16 infection that either progressed to CIN3+ or cleared (not recorded which).

For this clone: The read ends 3 residues shy of where the CDR3 ends; the end is completed using the germline J gene. This chain joins TRBV29-1 and TRBJ2-7, with D possibly being TRBD2 (7 bases). This CDR3 region has 13 residues. The ends were cut back, 6 bases at V and 6 bases at J, with 18 bases in the middle. In germline, CDR1 is SQVTM, CDR2 ANQGSEA. The sequenced CDR3 bases are TGCAGCGTGCCCCGGATGGGGGGGCCCGAG. This gives the protein CSVPRMGGPE. Given in full, the CDR3 is CSVPRMGGPEQYF.

About this clone: The read finishes 3 residues shy of the CDR3 end, and the germline J gene is used to complete it. This chain links TRBV6-2 or TRBV6-3 with TRBJ2-3; 9 nucleotides match TRBD2. Germline-derived CDR1 and CDR2 are MNHEY and SVGEGT. This CDR3 has 17 residues. The CDR3 bases that were read are TGTGCCAGCAGCCATGGGTTCGCTAGCGGGGAACAAGAGACG. Translating it yields CASSHGFASGEQET. The full CDR3 protein is CASSHGFASGEQETQYF.

A remark on this clone: The read halts 3 residues ahead of the CDR3 end, with the missing end drawn from the germline J gene. V usage is TRBV7-8 and J usage is TRBJ1-1; D possibly corresponds to TRBD1 (5 bases). The germline V and J ends were trimmed by 1 base and 6 bases, with 9 bases remaining between them. Germline CDR1 reads SGHVS; CDR2 reads FQNEAQ. This CDR3 is 13 amino acids long. Here the CDR3 reads CASSLVWGAEAFF. Incomplete CDR3 DNA: TGTGCCAGCAGCTTAGTTTGGGGGGCTGAA.

A note on this clone: The read terminates 3 residues before the CDR3 end, so the remaining end is supplied by the germline J gene. The chain links TRBV19 to TRBJ1-2, with TRBD1 identical over 10 bases. CDR1 is LNHDA and CDR2 is SQIVND in the germline V gene (reference sequence). This CDR3 comprises 15 residues. After removal of 7 bases from V and 2 bases from J, the junction contained 7 bases not matched to a gene. The CDR3 spells CASKQPGQGNYGYTF. CDR3 bases read: TGTGCCAGTAAGCAGCCGGGACAGGGGAACTATGGC.

CDR3 bases read: TGTGCCAGCAGTTACGGGCCTGGACAGGGGGCCAATGGC. This translates into CASSYGPGQGANG. The CDR3 reads in full as CASSYGPGQGANGYTF. J is TRBJ1-2 and V is TRBV6-2 or TRBV6-3; TRBD1 matches 11 bases. Read data end 3 residues before the CDR3 end; the end is taken from the germline J gene. The ends lost 2 bases at V and 6 bases at J; junction bases unmatched: 8. The CDR3 length is 16 residues. Per the germline V gene, CDR1 is MNHEY and CDR2 is SVGEGT.

Note on this clone: The sequence runs out 3 residues before the end of the CDR3; the remainder is reconstructed from the germline J gene. V is TRBV29-1 and J is TRBJ2-3, with 9 bases fitting TRBD2. J gave up 3 bases and V 3 bases, and 7 bases lay outside the gene matches. Germline CDR1 is SQVTM and CDR2 is ANQGSEA. CDR3 length: 15 residues. CDR3 DNA, as far as it was read: TGCAGCGTTGAGGGGGGTAGCGGGGGTACAGATACG. Residues: CSVEGGSGGTDT. The entire CDR3 is CSVEGGSGGTDTQYF.

About this clone: The CDR3 goes on 3 residues after the read ends, and that part is filled in from the germline J gene. The rearrangement uses TRBV5-4 and TRBJ2-3, with D possibly TRBD2 on 5 matching bases. CDR3 size: 15 residues. V was cut by 4 bases and J by 0 bases, with 12 bases left in between. Germline CDR1 SGHNT, CDR2 YYREEE (reference sequence). The part of the CDR3 DNA that was read is TGTGCCAGCAGCGTGACTAAAACTAGCACAGATACG. It codes for CASSVTKTSTDT. The CDR3 in its entirety is CASSVTKTSTDTQYF.

About this clone: From the germline J gene comes the end of the CDR3, since the read stops 3 residues before it. The chain has TRBV7-8 and TRBJ1-1; 8 bases match TRBD1. The germline V gene has CDR1 SGHVS and CDR2 FQNEAQ. V lost 2 bases, J lost 5 bases, and 4 bases stayed unmatched. The length of the CDR3 is 14 residues. CDR3 DNA (partial): TGTGCCAGCAGCTTAAACACAGGGGGGACTGAA. This translates into CASSLNTGGTE. The whole CDR3 protein is CASSLNTGGTEAFF. The whole variable domain, filled in from reference TRBV7-8 and TRBJ1-1, reads GAGVSQSPRYKVAKRGQDVALRCDPISGHVSLFWYQQALGQGPEFLTYFQNEAQLDKSGLPSDRFFAERPEGSVSTLKIQRTQQEDSAVYLCASSLNTGGTEAFFGQGTRLTVV.

Points on this clone: Read sequence stops 3 residues before the CDR3 end, and the germline J gene provides the missing end. The chain has TRBV5-1 and TRBJ2-1, with a weak D call TRBD2 (6 bases). Trimming took off 3 bases at V and 8 bases at J, with 12 bases between the two ends. Germline lookup yields CDR1 SGHRS and CDR2 YFSETQ. The CDR3 consists of 13 residues. The CDR3 reads CASSSRGGDEQFF. CDR3 DNA (partial): TGCGCCAGCAGCTCGAGGGGCGGGGATGAG.

A note on this clone: Read sequence stops 3 residues before the CDR3 end, and the germline J gene provides the missing end. The chain is built from TRBV10-3 and TRBJ2-5, with 9 bases aligning to TRBD2. The V gene end was trimmed by 3 bases and the J gene end by 6 bases; junction bases not matched to a gene: 5. The CDR3 runs 14 residues. CDR1 and CDR2 (germline): ENHRY, SYGVKD. The sequenced CDR3 bases are TGTGCCATCAGTGAAGGCGGGGGGGCCAAGACC. This translates into CAISEGGGAKT. The whole CDR3 protein is CAISEGGGAKTQYF.

Points on this clone: The CDR3 end lies 3 residues beyond the end of the read and is filled in from the germline J gene. J is TRBJ1-1 and V is TRBV29-1, with TRBD1 matching over 8 bases. CDR3 length equals 13 residues. J lost 5 bases, V lost 7 bases, and 9 bases had no gene match. CDR1 is SQVTM, CDR2 ANQGSEA, per germline. The part of the CDR3 DNA that was read is TGCAGCGCCAGGGACAGGAGGGATACTGAA. It codes for CSARDRRDTE. The full CDR3 sequence reads CSARDRRDTEAFF.

Of note for this clone: With the read ending 3 residues before the CDR3 end, the germline J gene is used to fill in that end. V is TRBV5-4 and J is TRBJ2-7; a weak D match, TRBD2 (5 bases). The germline V gene encodes CDR1 SGHNT and CDR2 YYREEE (reference sequence). The CDR3 totals 13 residues. Trimming left V 4 bases short and J 3 bases short, with 11 bases between. Incomplete CDR3 DNA: TGTGCCAGCAGCCTACCGGGGATCTACGAG. It encodes CASSLPGIYE. The CDR3 as a whole reads CASSLPGIYEQYF.

This clone shows up as medium-sized by frequency. Read data end 3 residues before the CDR3 end; the end is taken from the germline J gene. V gene TRBV7-9 combines with J gene TRBJ2-4, with D perhaps TRBD2 (6 bases). The CDR3 has 14 residues. Per the germline V gene, CDR1 is SEHNR and CDR2 is FQNEAQ (reference sequence). V lost 5 bases to trimming and J lost 3 bases, with 11 bases between them. The CDR3 here is CASSPLGGKNIQYF. CDR3 bases read: TGTGCCAGCAGCCCATTGGGGGGCAAAAACATT.

Points on this clone: The sequenced fragment ends 3 residues before the CDR3 boundary, so the rest is inferred from the germline J gene. This chain links TRBV7-1 with TRBJ2-2, with a weak D call TRBD1 (7 bases). TRBV7-1 is recorded as an ORF, its role being uncertain. The CDR3 extends over 21 amino acids. This chain's CDR3 is CASSSLSRDSGHLATNEKLFF. The DNA read from the CDR3 is TGTGCCAGCAGCTCACTCTCCCGGGACAGCGGGCACCTTGCAACTAATGAAAAG.

As concerns this clone: The sequence runs out 3 residues before the end of the CDR3; the remainder is reconstructed from the germline J gene. The rearrangement links TRBV19 to TRBJ1-1; 7 nucleotides line up with TRBD1. Losses at the gene ends were 5 bases for V and 4 bases for J; bases not matched to a gene: 4. Germline V gives CDR1 LNHDA, CDR2 SQIVND (reference sequence). This CDR3 is built from 13 residues. The sequenced CDR3 bases are TGTGCCAGTAGTCCGGGACAGATCACTGAA. Amino acids: CASSPGQITE. The entire CDR3 protein reads CASSPGQITEAFF.

Concerning this clone itself: With the read ending 3 residues before the CDR3 end, the germline J gene is used to fill in that end. This chain connects TRBV12-3 or TRBV12-4 to TRBJ2-7, with 7 positions matching TRBD1. V trimming: 2 bases; J trimming: 5 bases; junction bases outside the gene matches: 3. The length of the CDR3 is 13 residues. The CDR3 region is CASSLTGQDEQYF. CDR3 DNA (partial): TGTGCCAGCAGTTTAACCGGACAGGACGAG.

Remarks on this clone: The DNA ends 3 residues before the CDR3 does, and the rest of the CDR3 is filled in from the germline J gene. The chain couples TRBV19 to TRBJ1-1; D not certain. V was cut by 1 base and J by 4 bases, with 16 bases left in between. The CDR3 runs to 16 residues. Germline V lookup: CDR1 LNHDA, CDR2 SQIVND (reference sequence). The CDR3 region is CASSIGGSPLSTEAFF. Incomplete CDR3 DNA: TGTGCCAGTAGTATAGGCGGCAGCCCCTTAAGCACTGAA.

Worth noting for this clone: The CDR3 is cut off 3 residues early in the read; its end comes from the germline J gene. The rearrangement joins TRBV7-9 to TRBJ1-2; D is perhaps TRBD1 (5 bases). The V gene's germline CDR1 is SEHNR and CDR2 FQNEAQ (reference sequence). V gave up 4 bases and J gave up 6 bases, with 15 bases separating them. This CDR3 has 14 residues. The CDR3 reads CASSSTTVRDGYTF. The CDR3 bases that were read are TGTGCCAGCAGCTCCACGACAGTCAGAGATGGC.